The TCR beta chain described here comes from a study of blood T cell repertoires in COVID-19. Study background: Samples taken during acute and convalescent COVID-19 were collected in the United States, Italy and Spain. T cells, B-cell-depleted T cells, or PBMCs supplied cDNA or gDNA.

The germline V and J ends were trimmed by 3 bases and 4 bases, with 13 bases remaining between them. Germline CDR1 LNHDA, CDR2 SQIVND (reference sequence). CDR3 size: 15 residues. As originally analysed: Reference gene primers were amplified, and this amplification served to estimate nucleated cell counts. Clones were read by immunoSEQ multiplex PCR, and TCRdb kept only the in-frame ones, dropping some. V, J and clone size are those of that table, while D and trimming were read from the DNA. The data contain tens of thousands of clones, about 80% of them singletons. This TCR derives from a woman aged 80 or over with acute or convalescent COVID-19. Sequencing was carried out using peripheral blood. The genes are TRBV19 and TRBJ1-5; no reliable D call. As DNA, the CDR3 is TGTGCCAGTAGTATCGGAGCGACGATTAATCAGCCCCAGCATTTT. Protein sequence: CASSIGATINQPQHF.